This TCR beta chain was sequenced during a study of blood T cell repertoires in COVID-19. Background on the study: There were acute and convalescent COVID-19 samples, and they came from the United States, Italy and Spain. In each case, the material was cDNA or gDNA derived from T cells, B-cell-depleted T cells, or PBMCs.

V was trimmed by 3 bases and J by 10 bases, leaving 11 bases between them. Per the germline V gene, CDR1 is SEHNR and CDR2 is FQNEAQ (reference sequence). The CDR3 contains 12 residues. In the original processing: Reference gene primer amplification gave estimated nucleated cell counts. Libraries were prepared by immunoSEQ multiplex PCR; TCRdb keeps only in-frame clonotypes and omits some of them. From that table come the V and J calls and clone size; the DNA was used to work out D and trimming. The sample contains about 120,000 clones, around four fifths of which appear only once. The receptor was derived from a human donor in a cohort sampled during active COVID-19. The chain uses TRBV7-9 and TRBJ2-3; no clear D. Sequencing used peripheral blood. CDR3 region: CASSFERIPQYF. Here the CDR3 DNA reads TGTGCCAGCAGCTTCGAGAGAATCCCGCAGTATTTT.